The 15 T cell receptor beta chains below were found in one sample sequenced in a study of beta chain features in type 1 diabetes. Study outcomes and limitations: Type 1 diabetes patients showed a moderate but significant shortening of TCRB CDR3s in all four CD4+ subsets.

Their antigen targets remain unknown. As every portion of the isolated RNA was reverse transcribed, the sequencing read expressed TCRB transcripts. Here immunoSEQ multiplex PCR was the method, and the copy in TCRdb shows in-frame clones only, minus some. Of about 740,000 clones listed, roughly 13% are singletons. Sequenced input: naive CD4+ T cells from blood. Source of these receptors: a man aged 18 to 30 with type 1 diabetes.

The V and J genes are TRBV28 and TRBJ2-3; D gene ambiguous. The CDR3 extends over 12 amino acids. Germline-derived CDR1 and CDR2 are MDHEN and SYDVKM. V lost 6 bases to trimming and J lost 2 bases, with 6 bases between them. The CDR3 is CASRALTDTQYF. CDR3 bases: TGTGCCAGCAGGGCCCTCACAGATACGCAGTATTTT.

This clone was detected only a few times. The rearrangement links TRBV4-1 to TRBJ2-3; TRBD1 might be the D (5 bases). CDR1 is MGHRA and CDR2 is YSYEKL in the germline V gene. Trimming pared 4 bases from V and 2 bases from J, leaving 16 bases between. CDR3 length: 16 residues. The CDR3 region has the DNA TGCGCCAGCAGCCTGGATGAAGGGGCTTTCACAGATACGCAGTATTTT. Its protein product is CASSLDEGAFTDTQYF.

This clone was picked up a small number of times. The V gene is TRBV23-1, the J gene TRBJ2-5; the D is unclear. TRBV23-1 is assigned to the ORF class and has an uncertain function. The CDR3 is 12 residues long. V lost 9 bases and J lost 4, with 12 bases in between. The CDR3 loop reads CARRQPGETQYF. The DNA of the CDR3 is TGCGCCAGGAGGCAACCGGGAGAGACCCAGTACTTC.

This clone was seen more than once but under ten times. J is TRBJ2-1 and V is TRBV6-1; D is ambiguous. The CDR3 loop spans 13 amino acids. V was cut by 9 bases and J by 5 bases, with 14 bases left in between. Germline V gene sequence: CDR1 MNHNS, CDR2 SASEGT. In DNA form, the CDR3 reads TGTGCCAGTACCCGGACGAAAGACAATGAGCAGTTCTTC. Its protein product is CASTRTKDNEQFF.

This chain links TRBV2 with TRBJ1-6; the D gene is possibly TRBD1 (5 bases). The CDR3 runs 16 residues. Germline V gene sequence: CDR1 SNHLY, CDR2 FYNNEI. The germline V and J ends were trimmed by 7 bases and 4 bases, with 17 bases remaining between them. The CDR3 nucleotides read TGTGCCAGCACCGACGATGCTGGGGGATATAATTCACCCCTCCACTTT. Protein sequence: CASTDDAGGYNSPLHF.

This clone was detected only a few times. The V and J genes are TRBV27 and TRBJ1-5; D gene unclear. The CDR3 covers 14 residues. V dropped 6 bases and J dropped 6 bases, with 15 bases sitting between them. Per germline, CDR1 MNHEY and CDR2 SMNVEV (reference sequence). CDR3 sequence reads: CASSQVGESQPQHF. The CDR3 coding sequence is TGTGCCAGCAGCCAAGTAGGAGAGAGTCAGCCCCAGCATTTT.

This clone turned up a few times. The chain recombines TRBV4-1 with TRBJ2-1, with 15 bases matching TRBD2. From germline, CDR1 is MGHRA and CDR2 YSYEKL. The V gene end was trimmed by 3 bases and the J gene end by 12 bases; junction bases not matched to a gene: 9. The CDR3 is made up of 16 amino acids. The CDR3 nucleotides read TGCGCCAGCAGCCAGGGGACTAGCGGGGGGCCCTTTCCGCAGTTCTTC. This sequence encodes CASSQGTSGGPFPQFF.

Only a few counts were recorded for this clone. This chain links TRBV6-6 with TRBJ2-5; tentative D call: TRBD2 (7 bases). Germline V gives CDR1 MNHNY, CDR2 SVGAGI (reference sequence). The CDR3 is made up of 12 amino acids. CDR3 in amino acids: CAEGGGQETQYF. The CDR3 DNA follows: TGTGCGGAGGGAGGGGGCCAAGAGACCCAGTACTTC.

V and J are TRBV7-9 and TRBJ1-5; D gene ambiguous. Germline V gene data show CDR1 as SEHNR and CDR2 as FQNEAQ (reference sequence). Between the trimmed V and J ends, which lost 1 base and 2 bases, there was a span of 9 bases. The CDR3 has 15 amino acids. For the CDR3, the DNA is TGTGCCAGCAGCTTAGGCAGCATCGGCAATCAGCCCCAGCATTTT. As protein: CASSLGSIGNQPQHF.

The CDR3 region has the DNA TGTGCCAGCAGCTTCGAGGGGAACCAAGCGGGGCACACCTACGAGCAGTACTTC. Encoded protein: CASSFEGNQAGHTYEQYF. This rearrangement joins TRBV11-2 to TRBJ2-7; TRBD2 aligns across 7 bases. This CDR3 has 18 amino acids. Per germline, CDR1 SGHAT and CDR2 FQNNGV. The V gene end was trimmed by 3 bases and the J gene end by 2 bases; junction bases not matched to a gene: 16.

This chain links TRBV20-1 with TRBJ2-1; D is unclear. The CDR3 spans 11 residues. V lost 1 base, J lost 6 bases, and 4 bases lay in between. Germline CDR1 DFQATT, CDR2 SNEGSKA (reference sequence). The CDR3: CSARGSNEQFF. CDR3 nucleotides: TGCAGTGCTAGAGGGTCCAATGAGCAGTTCTTC.

The chain links TRBV28 to TRBJ1-2; D unclear. The V gene lost 5 bases and the J gene lost 2 bases, with 15 bases spanning the gap. This CDR3 is 15 amino acids long. Germline V gene data show CDR1 as MDHEN and CDR2 as SYDVKM. The CDR3 region is CASSPPGSLNYGYTF. The CDR3 nucleotides read TGTGCCAGCAGTCCCCCGGGCAGCCTAAACTATGGCTACACCTTC.

This clone was recorded a few times. Other nucleotide sequences in the sample specify the same CDR3. The chain combines TRBV9 with TRBJ1-5, with no clear D. Trimming pared 2 bases from V and 1 base from J, leaving 7 bases between. CDR3 length equals 14 residues. The germline V gene encodes CDR1 SGDLS and CDR2 YYNGEE. The CDR3 DNA reads TGTGCCAGCAGCGTGGGAGGGAGCAATCAGCCCCAGCATTTT. This sequence encodes CASSVGGSNQPQHF.

The rearrangement uses TRBV5-1 and TRBJ2-2, with D tentatively TRBD1 (6 bases). CDR3 length: 15 residues. In germline, CDR1 is SGHRS, CDR2 YFSETQ. V was pared by 4 bases and J by 8 bases, with 18 bases between. The CDR3 is CASSDSGAVLGELFF. CDR3 sequence (DNA): TGCGCCAGCAGCGATTCAGGGGCGGTTTTAGGGGAGCTGTTTTTT.

The rearrangement uses TRBV18 and TRBJ1-2; the match to TRBD1 covers 9 bases. Trimming removed 3 bases from V and 2 bases from J; junction bases left unmatched: 4. The CDR3 spans 15 residues. CDR1 and CDR2 from the germline V gene are KGHSH and LQKENI. The CDR3 nucleotides read TGTGCCAGCTCACCCGAACAGGGGGCGAACTATGGCTACACCTTC. Protein product: CASSPEQGANYGYTF.